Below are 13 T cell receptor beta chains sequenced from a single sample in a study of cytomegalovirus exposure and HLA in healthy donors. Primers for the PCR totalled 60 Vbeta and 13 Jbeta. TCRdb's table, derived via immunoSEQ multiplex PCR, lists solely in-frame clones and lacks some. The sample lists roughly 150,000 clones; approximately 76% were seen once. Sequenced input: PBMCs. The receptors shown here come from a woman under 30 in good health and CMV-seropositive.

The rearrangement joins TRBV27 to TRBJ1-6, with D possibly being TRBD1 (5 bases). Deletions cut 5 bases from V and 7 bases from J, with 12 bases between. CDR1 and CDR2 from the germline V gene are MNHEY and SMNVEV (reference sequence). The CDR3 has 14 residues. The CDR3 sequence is CASSLEGRNSPLHF. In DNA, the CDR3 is TGTGCCAGCAGTCTGGAGGGGCGCAATTCACCCCTCCACTTT.

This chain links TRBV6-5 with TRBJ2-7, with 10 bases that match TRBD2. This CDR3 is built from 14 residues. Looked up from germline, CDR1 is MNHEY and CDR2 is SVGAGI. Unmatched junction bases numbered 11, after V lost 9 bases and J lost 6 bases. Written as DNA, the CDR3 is TGTGCCAGTTCCCGTAGCGGGGGGTTCGGCGAGCAGTACTTC. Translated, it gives CASSRSGGFGEQYF.

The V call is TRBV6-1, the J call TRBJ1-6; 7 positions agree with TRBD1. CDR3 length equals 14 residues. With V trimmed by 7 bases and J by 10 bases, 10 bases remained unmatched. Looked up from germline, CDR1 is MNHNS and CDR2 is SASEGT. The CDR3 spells CASKFDRVMSPLHF. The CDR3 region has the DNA TGTGCCAGCAAGTTCGACAGGGTTATGTCACCCCTCCACTTT.

The CDR3 protein is CASSPLPSNNEQFF. CDR3 nucleotides: TGTGCCAGCTCACCCCTACCTTCCAACAATGAGCAGTTCTTC. V gene TRBV18 combines with J gene TRBJ2-1; D gene uncertain. The CDR3 runs 14 residues. With 3 bases removed from V and 5 bases from J, the gap between germline ends came to 11 bases. CDR1 is KGHSH, CDR2 LQKENI, per germline.

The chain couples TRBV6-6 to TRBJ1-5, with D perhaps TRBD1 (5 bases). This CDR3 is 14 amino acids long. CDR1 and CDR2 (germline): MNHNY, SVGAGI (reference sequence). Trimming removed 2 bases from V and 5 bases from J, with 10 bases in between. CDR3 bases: TGTGCCAGCAGTTACACGGTAGGGGATCAGCCCCAGCATTTT. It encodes CASSYTVGDQPQHF.

The CDR3 reads CASSLGGRRGAAETQYF. Written as DNA, the CDR3 is TGTGCCAGCAGCTTAGGTGGCAGACGGGGGGCGGCGGAGACCCAGTACTTC. This sequence joins TRBV13 and TRBJ2-5; possible D gene TRBD2, 7 bases. The CDR3 runs 17 residues. Per germline, CDR1 PRHDT and CDR2 FYEKMQ (reference sequence). Trimming cost V 0 bases and J 5 bases, with 19 bases left between them.

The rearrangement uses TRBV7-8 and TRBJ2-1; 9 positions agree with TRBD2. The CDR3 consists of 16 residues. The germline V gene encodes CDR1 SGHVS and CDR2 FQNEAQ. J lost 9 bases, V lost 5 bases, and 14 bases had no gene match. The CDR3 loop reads CASSRIDQRGDSEQFF. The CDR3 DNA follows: TGTGCCAGCAGCCGTATCGACCAGCGGGGGGACAGTGAGCAGTTCTTC.

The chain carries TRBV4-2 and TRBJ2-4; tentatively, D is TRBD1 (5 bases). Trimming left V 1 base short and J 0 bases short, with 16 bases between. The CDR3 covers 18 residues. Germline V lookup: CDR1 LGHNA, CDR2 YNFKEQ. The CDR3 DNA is TGTGCCAGCAGCCAAGCTCCCCGGACATTACTAGCCAAAAACATTCAGTACTTC. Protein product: CASSQAPRTLLAKNIQYF.

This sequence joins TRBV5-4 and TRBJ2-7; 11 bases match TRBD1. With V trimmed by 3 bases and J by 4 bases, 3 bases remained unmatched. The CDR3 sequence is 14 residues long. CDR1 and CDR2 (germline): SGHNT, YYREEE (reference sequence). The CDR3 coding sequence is TGTGCCAGCAGCTGGACAGGGGGCGAGTACGAGCAGTACTTC. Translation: CASSWTGGEYEQYF.

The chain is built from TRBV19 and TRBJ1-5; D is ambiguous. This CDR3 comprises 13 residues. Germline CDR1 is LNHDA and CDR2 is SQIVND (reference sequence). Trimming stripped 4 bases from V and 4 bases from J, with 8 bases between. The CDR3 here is CASSTTRNQPQHF. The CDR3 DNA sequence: TGTGCCAGTAGTACGACAAGGAATCAGCCCCAGCATTTT.

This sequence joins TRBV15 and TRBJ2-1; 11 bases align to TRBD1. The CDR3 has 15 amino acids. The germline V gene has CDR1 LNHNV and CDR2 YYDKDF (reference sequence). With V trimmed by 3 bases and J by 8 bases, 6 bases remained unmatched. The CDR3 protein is CATSSTGTGGYEQFF. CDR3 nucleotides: TGTGCCACCAGCAGTACCGGGACAGGGGGTTATGAGCAGTTCTTC. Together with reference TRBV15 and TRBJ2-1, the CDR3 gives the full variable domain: DAMVIQNPRYQVTQFGKPVTLSCSQTLNHNVMYWYQQKSSQAPKLLFHYYDKDFNNEADTPDNFQSRRPNTSFCFLDIRSPGLGDTAMYLCATSSTGTGGYEQFFGPGTRLTVL.

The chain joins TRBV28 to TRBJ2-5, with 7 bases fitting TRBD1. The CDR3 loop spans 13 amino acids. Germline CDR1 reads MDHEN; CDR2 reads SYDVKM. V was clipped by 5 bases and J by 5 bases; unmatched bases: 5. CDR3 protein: CASSTTGPETQYF. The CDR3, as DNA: TGTGCCAGCAGTACGACAGGGCCGGAGACCCAGTACTTC.

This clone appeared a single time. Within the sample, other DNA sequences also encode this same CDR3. The CDR3 bases are TGTGCCAGCAGCTTCGGGGGTGGGGTGACGGAAGAGACCCAGTACTTC. Amino acid sequence: CASSFGGGVTEETQYF. The chain links TRBV7-8 to TRBJ2-5; possible D gene TRBD2, 6 bases. CDR3 size: 16 residues. Looked up from germline, CDR1 is SGHVS and CDR2 is FQNEAQ. Trimming stripped 3 bases from V and 3 bases from J, with 17 bases between.